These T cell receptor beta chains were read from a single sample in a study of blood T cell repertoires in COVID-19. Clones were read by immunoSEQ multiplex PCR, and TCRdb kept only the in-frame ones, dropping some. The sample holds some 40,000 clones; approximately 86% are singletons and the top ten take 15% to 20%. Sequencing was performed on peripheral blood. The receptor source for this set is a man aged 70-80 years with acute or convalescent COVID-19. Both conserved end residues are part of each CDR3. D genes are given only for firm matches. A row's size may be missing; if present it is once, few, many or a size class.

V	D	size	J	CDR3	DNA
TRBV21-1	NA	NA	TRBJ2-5	CASSRAGTEFQETQYF	TGTGCCAGCAGCAGGGCCGGGACAGAGTTTCAAGAGACCCAGTACTTC
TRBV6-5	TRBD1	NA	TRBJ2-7	CASRPTGSRAYEQYF	TGTGCCAGCAGACCGACAGGGTCCAGGGCCTACGAGCAGTACTTC
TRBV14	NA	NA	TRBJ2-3	CASSQVGSDTQYF	TGTGCCAGCAGCCAAGTCGGGTCAGATACGCAGTATTTT
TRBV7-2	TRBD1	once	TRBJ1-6	CASSFGTGLDSPLHF	TGTGCCAGCAGCTTTGGGACAGGGTTGGATTCACCCCTCCACTTT
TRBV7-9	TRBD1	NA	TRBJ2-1	CASSKGQVLHNEQFF	TGTGCCAGCAGCAAGGGACAGGTCCTACACAATGAGCAGTTCTTC
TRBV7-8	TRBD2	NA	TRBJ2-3	CASTEGPSGRSTDTQYF	TGTGCCAGCACCGAGGGCCCCAGCGGGAGGTCCACAGATACGCAGTATTTT
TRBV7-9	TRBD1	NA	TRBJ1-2	CASSLGQGEYIYGYTF	TGTGCCAGCAGCCTCGGACAGGGGGAATATATCTATGGCTACACCTTC
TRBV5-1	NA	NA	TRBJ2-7	CASSLVVSDSPYEQYF	TGCGCCAGCAGCTTGGTCGTCTCGGACAGCCCATACGAGCAGTACTTC
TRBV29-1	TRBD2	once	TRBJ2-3	CSARTSGRSLAQYF	TGCAGCGCCAGGACTAGCGGGAGGTCCTTAGCGCAGTATTTT
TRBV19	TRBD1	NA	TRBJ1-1	CASSMGTGLLMNTEAFF	TGTGCCAGTAGTATGGGGACAGGACTCTTGATGAACACTGAAGCTTTCTTT
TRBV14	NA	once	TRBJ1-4	CASSQRRGATNEKLFF	TGTGCCAGCAGTCAGAGGAGGGGAGCAACTAATGAAAAACTGTTTTTT
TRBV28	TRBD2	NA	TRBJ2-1	CASVPSGSGRLPNEQFF	TGTGCCAGCGTCCCGTCGGGTAGCGGGAGACTGCCCAATGAGCAGTTCTTC
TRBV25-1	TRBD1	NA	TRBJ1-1	CASSTDRGATEAFF	TGTGCCAGCAGTACCGACAGGGGCGCCACTGAAGCTTTCTTT
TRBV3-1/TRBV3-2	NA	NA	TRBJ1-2	CASSQDYGQGRDGYTF	TGTGCCAGCAGCCAAGATTACGGGCAGGGGAGAGATGGCTACACCTTC
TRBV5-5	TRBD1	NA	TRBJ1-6	CASSWGQGHSPLHF	TGTGCCAGCAGCTGGGGACAGGGGCATTCACCCCTCCACTTT
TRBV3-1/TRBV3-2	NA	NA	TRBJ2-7	CASSRLAAEQYF	TGTGCCAGCAGCCGATTAGCGGCCGAGCAGTACTTC
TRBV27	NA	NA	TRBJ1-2	CASRSRDGGGYTF	TGTGCCAGCAGAAGCCGGGACGGGGGTGGCTACACCTTC
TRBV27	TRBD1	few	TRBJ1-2	CASSPQGKGYGYTF	TGTGCCAGCAGCCCACAGGGGAAAGGCTATGGCTACACCTTC
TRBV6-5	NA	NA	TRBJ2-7	CASSYNREYSYEQYF	TGTGCCAGCAGTTACAATCGGGAGTACTCCTACGAGCAGTACTTC
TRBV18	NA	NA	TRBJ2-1	CASSTRFNEQFF	TGTGCCAGCTCGACTAGATTCAATGAGCAGTTCTTC
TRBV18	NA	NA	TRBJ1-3	CASSPVQAGYSGNTIYF	TGTGCCAGCTCACCCGTACAGGCAGGGTACTCTGGAAACACCATATATTTT